The 17 T cell receptor beta chains below all came from one sample that was sequenced in a study of regulatory T cells in long-lasting Graves disease. Construction of the TCR beta libraries employed iRepertoire HTBI primers in conjunction with Arm-PCR of CDR3 regions. In TCRdb, the multiplex PCR reads were re-called with MiXCR into one record per CDR3 protein. The sample holds about 400,000 distinct CDR3 sequences, more than 20% seen once. Time point: persistent/refractory GD, antithyroid drugs over 5 years with positive TRAb. PBMCs provided the RNA from which the TCR library was made. Sequencing was performed on peripheral blood mononuclear cells (PBMCs), taken when the disease was refractory, from a patient treated with antithyroid drugs. These receptor sequences come from a female donor with Graves disease.

This clonotype was observed at least ten times. The gene calls are TRBV6-5 and TRBJ1-3; no firm D call. Germline CDR1 and CDR2: MNHEY and SVGAGI. V was cut by 0 bases and J by 2 bases, with 26 bases left in between. CDR3 size: 21 residues. In DNA, the CDR3 is TGTGCCAGCAGTTACTCGATCGGAACACAGTTCACTGGGGTGGCTGGAAACACCATATATTTT. As protein: CASSYSIGTQFTGVAGNTIYF.

In this sample, this clonotype turned up a few times. V is TRBV7-2 and J is TRBJ1-6, with D possibly TRBD1 on 6 matching bases. The length of the CDR3 is 13 residues. Trimming shortened V by 5 bases and J by 10 bases, and 12 bases separated the two germline ends. Germline assignment: CDR1 SGHTA and CDR2 FQGNSA. CDR3 sequence: CASSPEGGSPLHF. The CDR3 nucleotides are TGTGCCAGCAGCCCTGAGGGGGGCTCACCCCTCCACTTT. The whole variable domain, filled in from reference TRBV7-2 and TRBJ1-6, reads GAGVSQSPSNKVTEKGKDVELRCDPISGHTALYWYRQSLGQGLEFLIYFQGNSAPDKSGLPSDRFSAERTGGSVSTLTIQRTQQEDSAVYLCASSPEGGSPLHFGNGTRLTVT.

As regards this clonotype: A clone one base away is much larger, so this may be a read error. The chain is built from TRBV28 and TRBJ1-2; D remains ambiguous. Trimming removed 7 bases at V and 8 bases at J, with 11 bases between. Germline V gene lookup returns CDR1 MDHEN and CDR2 SYDVKM. The CDR3 totals 11 residues. CDR3 in amino acids: CASISTPGYTF. For the CDR3, the DNA is TGTGCCAGCATATCGACTCCCGGCTACACCTTC.

This clonotype was seen ten or more times. This chain uses TRBV7-2 with TRBJ2-7; D is ambiguous. The CDR3 contains 14 residues. The germline CDR1 and CDR2 sequences are SGHTA and FQGNSA. With 4 bases removed from V and 3 bases from J, the gap between germline ends came to 13 bases. CDR3 sequence: CASSSFRAHYEQYF. CDR3 sequence (DNA): TGTGCCAGCAGCTCCTTTAGGGCCCACTACGAGCAGTACTTC. Full variable domain (rest looked up from reference TRBV7-2 and TRBJ2-7): GAGVSQSPSNKVTEKGKDVELRCDPISGHTALYWYRQSLGQGLEFLIYFQGNSAPDKSGLPSDRFSAERTGGSVSTLTIQRTQQEDSAVYLCASSSFRAHYEQYFGPGTRLTVT.

The chain links TRBV20-1 to TRBJ2-3, with TRBD2 matching over 8 bases. CDR1 is DFQATT and CDR2 is SNEGSKA in the germline V gene (reference sequence). V shed 0 bases and J 2 bases; nucleotides not matched to a gene: 7. The CDR3 is 16 residues long. The chain's CDR3 is CSARDPAGGHTDTQYF. CDR3 coding DNA: TGCAGTGCTAGAGATCCTGCGGGGGGACACACAGATACGCAGTATTTT.

Only a few counts were recorded for this clonotype. The J gene is TRBJ2-3, the V gene TRBV2, with a weak D call TRBD1 (5 bases). This CDR3 is built from 15 residues. V was cut by 6 bases and J by 6 bases, with 19 bases left in between. The germline V gene has CDR1 SNHLY and CDR2 FYNNEI. The CDR3 here is CASSPFASGSDTQYF. The CDR3 nucleotides read TGTGCCAGCAGCCCCTTTGCGTCAGGGTCCGATACGCAGTATTTT.

V usage is TRBV7-9 and J usage is TRBJ2-7, with a tentative D call TRBD2 (5 bases). Trimming took off 5 bases at V and 4 bases at J, with 18 bases between the two ends. Germline lookup yields CDR1 SEHNR and CDR2 FQNEAQ (reference sequence). CDR3 length equals 15 residues. The CDR3 DNA reads TGTGCCAGCAGCCCCGGTCCTAGCCGAGTTTACGAGCAGTACTTC. Its protein product is CASSPGPSRVYEQYF. The whole variable domain, remainder taken from reference TRBV7-9 and TRBJ2-7, is DTGVSQNPRHKITKRGQNVTFRCDPISEHNRLYWYRQTLGQGPEFLTYFQNEAQLEKSRLLSDRFSAERPKGSFSTLEIQRTEQGDSAMYLCASSPGPSRVYEQYFGPGTRLTVT.

Ten or more counts support this clonotype. The genes are TRBV28 and TRBJ1-2; 11 bases align to TRBD1. Germline trimming cut 7 bases from V and 4 bases from J; bases unmatched to any gene: 11. The CDR3 is made up of 16 amino acids. Germline V gene lookup returns CDR1 MDHEN and CDR2 SYDVKM. The CDR3, as DNA: TGTGCCAGCACCCGGAGTGGACAGGGGGCGGTCTATGGCTACACCTTC. It encodes CASTRSGQGAVYGYTF.

V and J are TRBV10-3 and TRBJ2-2; D unresolved. CDR1 and CDR2 from the germline V gene are ENHRY and SYGVKD. Trimming took off 10 bases at V and 3 bases at J, with 6 bases between the two ends. The CDR3 is 11 residues long. In nucleotides, the CDR3 is TGTGCCACCCAGTACACCGGGGAGCTGTTTTTT. The encoded protein is CATQYTGELFF.

There are many counts of this clonotype. CDR3 sequence: CASSGRDRDWGYTF. CDR3 coding DNA: TGTGCCAGCAGCGGGCGAGACAGGGATTGGGGCTACACCTTC. This chain links TRBV11-2 with TRBJ1-2; TRBD1 aligns across 7 bases. Germline values: CDR1 SGHAT, CDR2 FQNNGV. Losses at the gene ends were 5 bases for V and 8 bases for J; bases not matched to a gene: 11. This CDR3 spans 14 amino acids.

This clonotype was recorded at least ten times. This chain links TRBV5-1 with TRBJ1-5; D uncertain. Between the trimmed V and J ends, which lost 0 bases and 0 bases, there was a span of 7 bases. The CDR3 loop spans 15 amino acids. Germline CDR1 is SGHRS and CDR2 is YFSETQ. This CDR3 reads CASSLEGDSNQPQHF. The CDR3 bases are TGCGCCAGCAGCTTGGAAGGCGATAGCAATCAGCCCCAGCATTTT.

Turning to this clonotype: A much larger clone differs from this one at a single base, so this may be a read error. The rearrangement uses TRBV2 and TRBJ2-5; a weak D match, TRBD1 (6 bases). CDR1 is SNHLY and CDR2 is FYNNEI in the germline V gene. The length of the CDR3 is 13 residues. CDR3 protein: CASSDDRIGTRYF. As DNA, the CDR3 is TGTGCCAGCAGTGACGACAGGATCGGGACCCGGTACTTC.

In its sample, this clonotype was seen many times. The rearrangement joins TRBV6-2 or TRBV6-3 to TRBJ2-7, with TRBD1 matching over 11 bases. The CDR3 runs 16 residues. Germline trimming cut 5 bases from V and 2 bases from J; bases unmatched to any gene: 8. Germline CDR1 MNHEY, CDR2 SVGEGT. In DNA, the CDR3 is TGTGCCAGCAGTACCACCACGGGACAGGGGGCCTACGAGCAGTACTTC. Residues: CASSTTTGQGAYEQYF.

The chain has TRBV20-1 and TRBJ2-3; D call uncertain. Germline CDR1 and CDR2: DFQATT and SNEGSKA (reference sequence). The V end was cut by 2 bases, the J end by 4 bases, with 4 bases between. This CDR3 has 11 residues. The CDR3 here is CSARRADTQYF. Written as DNA, the CDR3 is TGCAGTGCTAGACGGGCAGATACGCAGTATTTT.

In its sample, this clonotype was seen a few times. This chain joins TRBV3-1 and TRBJ1-6, with a weak D call TRBD1 (6 bases). V shed 0 bases and J shed 8 bases, with 8 bases lying between them. The CDR3 is made up of 14 amino acids. In germline, CDR1 is LGHDT, CDR2 YNNKEL (reference sequence). The CDR3 DNA is TGTGCCAGCAGCCAAGAAGGGGGGGATTCACCCCTCCACTTT. It translates to CASSQEGGDSPLHF.

This clonotype was observed at least ten times. The V call is TRBV7-8, the J call TRBJ2-5, with unresolved D. This CDR3 region has 13 residues. V was shortened by 8 bases and J by 4 bases, with 14 bases between the two germline ends. Looked up from germline, CDR1 is SGHVS and CDR2 is FQNEAQ. CDR3 DNA sequence: TGTGCCAGCGGCACCTACAGAGGAGAGACCCAGTACTTC. Residues: CASGTYRGETQYF.

This clonotype occurred many times. The chain carries TRBV6-1 and TRBJ2-7; 10 bases align to TRBD1. After removal of 6 bases from V and 2 bases from J, the junction contained 10 bases not matched to a gene. Per the germline V gene, CDR1 is MNHNS and CDR2 is SASEGT. The CDR3 spans 16 residues. The CDR3 loop is CASSPNPGTGAYEQYF. CDR3 bases: TGTGCCAGCAGCCCGAATCCCGGGACAGGGGCCTACGAGCAGTACTTC.